This T cell receptor beta chain was retrieved from a study of beta chain features in type 1 diabetes. Isolated RNA was reverse transcribed in full, so expressed TCRB transcripts were sequenced. Produced via immunoSEQ multiplex PCR; TCRdb's table is partial and in-frame only. Here the sample spans hundreds of thousands of clones, 9.5% to 12% being singletons. The CDR3 runs to 14 residues. CDR1 SQVTM and CDR2 ANQGSEA come from the germline V gene. Trimming removed 7 bases from V and 3 bases from J, with 16 bases in between. This clone was counted between two and nine times. The clonotype originates from a woman between 18 and 29 years old in good health. V gene TRBV29-1 combines with J gene TRBJ2-1; maybe TRBD2 (6 bases). The sequenced sample was naive CD4+ T cells from blood. CDR3 residues: CSGERLGDYNEQFF. The CDR3 nucleotides read TGCAGCGGGGAAAGACTAGGGGACTACAATGAGCAGTTCTTC.